The 5 T cell receptor beta chains given below trace back to one sample, sequenced in a study of blood T cell repertoires in COVID-19. This table comes from immunoSEQ multiplex PCR, and its TCRdb copy is limited to in-frame clones, with some not included. Of around 99,000 clones listed, approximately 89% are singletons. Source material: peripheral blood. The receptors derive from a man aged 45-65 years with active or convalescent COVID-19.

V is TRBV3-1 (or the pseudogene TRBV3-2) and J is TRBJ1-2; no clear D. This CDR3 spans 14 amino acids. The germline V and J ends were trimmed by 1 base and 0 bases, with 6 bases remaining between them. Germline lookup yields CDR1 LGHDT and CDR2 YNNKEL (reference sequence). The CDR3 loop is CASSQGLANYGYTF. CDR3 bases: TGTGCCAGCAGCCAAGGCCTAGCTAACTATGGCTACACCTTC.

This chain connects TRBV10-2 to TRBJ2-1; 7 bases align to TRBD2. From germline, CDR1 is WSHSY and CDR2 SAAADI. This CDR3 has 15 amino acids. Trimming at V came to 4 bases and at J to 5 bases, leaving 8 bases not matched to a gene. The CDR3 here is CASSGTGTTDNEQFF. CDR3 nucleotide sequence: TGCGCCAGCAGTGGCACCGGGACTACGGACAATGAGCAGTTCTTC.

V gene TRBV7-9 combines with J gene TRBJ1-5, with unresolved D. The CDR3 runs 15 residues. Trimming removed 1 base from V and 0 bases from J, with 7 bases in between. Per germline, CDR1 SEHNR and CDR2 FQNEAQ (reference sequence). The CDR3 is CASSLEGSSNQPQHF. The CDR3 region has the DNA TGTGCCAGCAGCTTAGAAGGGAGTAGCAATCAGCCCCAGCATTTT.

The V call is TRBV13, the J call TRBJ2-3; weak D call: TRBD2 (6 bases). The ends were cut back, 5 bases at V and 4 bases at J, with 19 bases in the middle. From germline, CDR1 is PRHDT and CDR2 FYEKMQ (reference sequence). The CDR3 totals 16 residues. CDR3 amino acids: CASSPWWDSSADTQYF. DNA for the CDR3: TGTGCCAGCAGCCCCTGGTGGGACTCCAGCGCAGATACGCAGTATTTT.

CDR3 coding DNA: TGTGCCAGCAGTCCCCCCGGGACAGGGGACACAGATACGCAGTATTTT. It codes for CASSPPGTGDTDTQYF. This rearrangement joins TRBV28 to TRBJ2-3; 10 bases agree with TRBD1. The CDR3 totals 16 residues. The junction had 7 bases not matched to a gene; V was cut back by 5 bases and J by 2 bases. Germline V gene sequence: CDR1 MDHEN, CDR2 SYDVKM.